This T cell receptor beta chain derives from a study of cytomegalovirus exposure and HLA in healthy donors. Sequenced by immunoSEQ multiplex PCR; TCRdb stores in-frame clones only, minus some. The top ten clones hold under 2.5% of a sample with some 170,000 clones, about 82% of them seen once. V gave up 6 bases and J gave up 1 base, with 9 bases separating them. The germline gives CDR1 MGHDK, CDR2 SYGVNS. The CDR3 totals 13 residues. This sequence originates from a young man in good health and CMV-seropositive. Sequenced: PBMCs. The chain combines TRBV25-1 with TRBJ1-2; D is unresolved. As DNA, the CDR3 is TGTGCCAGCAGATATACAGATAACTATGGCTACACCTTC. This encodes CASRYTDNYGYTF.